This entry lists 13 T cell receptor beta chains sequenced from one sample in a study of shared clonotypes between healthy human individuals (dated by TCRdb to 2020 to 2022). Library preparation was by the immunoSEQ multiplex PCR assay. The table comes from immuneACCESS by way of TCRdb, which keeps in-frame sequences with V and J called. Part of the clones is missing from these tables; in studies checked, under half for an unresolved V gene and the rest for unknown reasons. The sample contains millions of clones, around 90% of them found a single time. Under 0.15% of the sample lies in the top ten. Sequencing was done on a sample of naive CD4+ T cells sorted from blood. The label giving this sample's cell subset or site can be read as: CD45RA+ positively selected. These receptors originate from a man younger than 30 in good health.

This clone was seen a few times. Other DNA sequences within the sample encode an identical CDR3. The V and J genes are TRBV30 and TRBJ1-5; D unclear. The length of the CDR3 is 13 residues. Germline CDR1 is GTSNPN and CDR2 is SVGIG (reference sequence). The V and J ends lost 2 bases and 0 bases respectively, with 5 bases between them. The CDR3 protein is CAWSLNSNQPQHF. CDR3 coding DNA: TGTGCCTGGAGTCTAAATAGCAATCAGCCCCAGCATTTT.

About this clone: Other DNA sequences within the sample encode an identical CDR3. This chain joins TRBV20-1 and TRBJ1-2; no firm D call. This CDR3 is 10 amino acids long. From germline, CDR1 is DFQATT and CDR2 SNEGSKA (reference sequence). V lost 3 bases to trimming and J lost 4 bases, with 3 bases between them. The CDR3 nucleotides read TGCAGTGCTAGCCCCTATGGCTACACCTTC. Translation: CSASPYGYTF.

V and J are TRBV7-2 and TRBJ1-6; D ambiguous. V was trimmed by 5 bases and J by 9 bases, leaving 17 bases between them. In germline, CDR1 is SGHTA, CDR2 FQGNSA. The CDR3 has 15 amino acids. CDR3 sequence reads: CASSERHRESSPLHF. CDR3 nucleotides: TGTGCCAGCAGCGAAAGACACCGGGAATCTTCACCCCTCCACTTT. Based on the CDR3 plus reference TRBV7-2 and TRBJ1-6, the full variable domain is GAGVSQSPSNKVTEKGKDVELRCDPISGHTALYWYRQSLGQGLEFLIYFQGNSAPDKSGLPSDRFSAERTGGSVSTLTIQRTQQEDSAVYLCASSERHRESSPLHFGNGTRLTVT.

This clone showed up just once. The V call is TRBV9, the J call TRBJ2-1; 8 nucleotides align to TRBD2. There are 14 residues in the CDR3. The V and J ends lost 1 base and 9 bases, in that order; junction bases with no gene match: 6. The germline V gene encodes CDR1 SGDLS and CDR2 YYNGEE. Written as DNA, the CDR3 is TGTGCCAGCAGCGTATGGGGAACTAGCGGTGAGCAGTTCTTC. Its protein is CASSVWGTSGEQFF. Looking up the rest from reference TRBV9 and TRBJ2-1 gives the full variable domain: DSGVTQTPKHLITATGQRVTLRCSPRSGDLSVYWYQQSLDQGLQFLIQYYNGEERAKGNILERFSAQQFPDLHSELNLSSLELGDSALYFCASSVWGTSGEQFFGPGTRLTVL.

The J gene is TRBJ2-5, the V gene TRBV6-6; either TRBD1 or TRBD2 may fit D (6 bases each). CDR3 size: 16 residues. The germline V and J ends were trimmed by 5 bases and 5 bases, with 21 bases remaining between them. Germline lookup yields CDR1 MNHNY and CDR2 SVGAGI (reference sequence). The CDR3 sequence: CASSPRGAGIYETQYF. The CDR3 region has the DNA TGTGCCAGCAGTCCTAGGGGGGCAGGGATATACGAGACCCAGTACTTC.

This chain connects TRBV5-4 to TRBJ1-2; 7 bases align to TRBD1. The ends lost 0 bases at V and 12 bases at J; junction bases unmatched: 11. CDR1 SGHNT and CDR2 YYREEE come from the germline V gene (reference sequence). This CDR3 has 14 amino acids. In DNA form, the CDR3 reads TGTGCCAGCAGCTTGGAGGGAGGACAGGTGGGCCACACCTTC. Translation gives CASSLEGGQVGHTF.

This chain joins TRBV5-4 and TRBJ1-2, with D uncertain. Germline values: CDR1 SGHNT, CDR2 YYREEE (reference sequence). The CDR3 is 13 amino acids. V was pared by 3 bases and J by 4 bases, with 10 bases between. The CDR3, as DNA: TGTGCCAGCAGCTCAGCGAACCTCTATGGCTACACCTTC. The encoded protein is CASSSANLYGYTF.

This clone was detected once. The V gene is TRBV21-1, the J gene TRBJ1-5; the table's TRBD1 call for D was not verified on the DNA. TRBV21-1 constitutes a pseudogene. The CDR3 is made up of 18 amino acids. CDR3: CASSPYGTGGFSNQPQHF. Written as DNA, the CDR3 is TGTGCCAGCAGCCCATACGGGACAGGTGGTTTTAGCAATCAGCCCCAGCATTTT.

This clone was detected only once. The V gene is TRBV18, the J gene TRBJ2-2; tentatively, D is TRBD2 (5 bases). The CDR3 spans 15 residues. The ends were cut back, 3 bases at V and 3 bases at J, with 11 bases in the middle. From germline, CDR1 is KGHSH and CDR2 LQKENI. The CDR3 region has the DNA TGTGCCAGCTCACCCGAAGAGGGTCACACCGGGGAGCTGTTTTTT. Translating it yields CASSPEEGHTGELFF.

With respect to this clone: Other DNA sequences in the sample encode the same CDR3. CDR3 nucleotide sequence: TGTGCCAGCAGTTACTCTGGACAGGGGAATCAGCCCCAGCATTTT. The encoded protein is CASSYSGQGNQPQHF. This chain links TRBV6-5 with TRBJ1-5; 9 bases match TRBD1. V lost 0 bases and J lost 4; bases outside the gene matches: 1. In germline, CDR1 is MNHEY, CDR2 SVGAGI. The CDR3 extends over 15 amino acids.

CDR3 in DNA: TGTGCCAGCAGCCCAGGAGGTTCGAGGGCAAATGAGCAGTTCTTC. Amino acids: CASSPGGSRANEQFF. J is TRBJ2-1 and V is TRBV7-3, with a possible D match to TRBD2 (5 bases). The germline V and J ends were trimmed by 5 bases and 7 bases, with 18 bases remaining between them. Germline loops: CDR1 SGHTA, CDR2 FQGTGA. This CDR3 region has 15 residues.

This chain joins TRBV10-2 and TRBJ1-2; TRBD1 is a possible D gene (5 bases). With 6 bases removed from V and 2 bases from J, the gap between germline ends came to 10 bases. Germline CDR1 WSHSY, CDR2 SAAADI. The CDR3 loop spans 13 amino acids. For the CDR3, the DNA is TGCGCCAGCAGGACAGAATCAAACTATGGCTACACCTTC. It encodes CASRTESNYGYTF.

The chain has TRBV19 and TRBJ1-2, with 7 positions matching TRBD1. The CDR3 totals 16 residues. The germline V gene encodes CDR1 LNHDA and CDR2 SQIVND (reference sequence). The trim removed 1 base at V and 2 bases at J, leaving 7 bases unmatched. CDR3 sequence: CASSIVAGQSNYGYTF. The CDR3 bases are TGTGCCAGTAGTATAGTGGCGGGACAGAGCAACTATGGCTACACCTTC. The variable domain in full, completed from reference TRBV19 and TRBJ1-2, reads DGGITQSPKYLFRKEGQNVTLSCEQNLNHDAMYWYRQDPGQGLRLIYYSQIVNDFQKGDIAEGYSVSREKKESFPLTVTSAQKNPTAFYLCASSIVAGQSNYGYTFGSGTRLTVV.